Following are 25 T cell receptor beta chains from one sample sequenced in a study of T cell clonality in common variable immunodeficiency. Overall study findings and caveats: Reportedly, TCR beta sequences from common variable immunodeficiency showed fewer deletions and N-nucleotide insertions.

Their antigens remain unidentified. The table came from immunoSEQ multiplex PCR; TCRdb's copy has only in-frame clones and leaves some out. This sample comprises some 21,000 clones, none seen once only. The sample comprised peripheral blood mononuclear cells. These receptors all come from a human donor with common variable immunodeficiency.

A word on this clone: The read ends 3 residues early relative to the CDR3; the germline J gene fills the gap. The rearrangement links TRBV5-1 to TRBJ1-5; tentatively, D is TRBD1 (5 bases). The germline V and J ends were trimmed by 5 bases and 0 bases, with 6 bases remaining between them. Germline loops: CDR1 SGHRS, CDR2 YFSETQ. CDR3 length: 13 residues. The covered CDR3 bases are TGCGCCAGCAGGACAGATAGCAATCAGCCC. The encoded protein is CASRTDSNQP. The whole CDR3 region reads CASRTDSNQPQHF.

This clone was picked up a small number of times. Read sequence stops 3 residues before the CDR3 end, and the germline J gene provides the missing end. The rearrangement links TRBV19 to TRBJ2-3, with 8 bases matching TRBD2. Germline CDR1 and CDR2: LNHDA and SQIVND (reference sequence). The length of the CDR3 is 15 residues. V gave up 5 bases and J gave up 5 bases; unmatched junction bases: 9. CDR3 in amino acids: CASSPETSVLDTQYF. The part of the CDR3 DNA that was read is TGTGCCAGTAGTCCGGAGACTAGCGTTTTAGATACG.

To note about this clone: The read is 3 residues too short to cover the CDR3 end, so that end is filled in from the germline J gene. The V gene is TRBV18, the J gene TRBJ2-7; tentatively, D is TRBD2 (7 bases). V lost 5 bases and J 4 bases, leaving 18 bases between the germline ends. The CDR3 extends over 15 amino acids. The germline V gene has CDR1 KGHSH and CDR2 LQKENI. The sequenced part of the CDR3 DNA is TGTGCCAGCTCATCATGGGGGGCTAGCGGTTACGAG. Protein product: CASSSWGASGYE. The full CDR3 reads CASSSWGASGYEQYF.

This clone has only a few counts. The read halts 3 residues ahead of the CDR3 end, with the missing end drawn from the germline J gene. The genes are TRBV5-1 and TRBJ2-3, with 7 bases matching TRBD2. The germline V gene encodes CDR1 SGHRS and CDR2 YFSETQ. V lost 0 bases to trimming and J lost 2 bases; unmatched junction nucleotides: 6. The CDR3 extends over 16 amino acids. The CDR3 DNA, read in part, is TGCGCCAGCAGCTTGGGGGCTAGCGGATCCACAGATACG. As protein: CASSLGASGSTDT. The whole CDR3 sequence is CASSLGASGSTDTQYF.

In regard to this clone: The read terminates 3 residues ahead of where the CDR3 ends, so the germline J gene completes it. J is TRBJ2-7 and V is TRBV7-9; the match to TRBD2 covers 7 bases. The CDR3 loop spans 14 amino acids. V lost 5 bases and J lost 3; bases outside the gene matches: 7. From germline, CDR1 is SEHNR and CDR2 FQNEAQ (reference sequence). The CDR3 region is CASSPKWGGYEQYF. The covered CDR3 bases are TGTGCCAGCAGCCCCAAGTGGGGGGGCTACGAG.

As regards this clone: The CDR3 extends 3 residues past the end of the read, so its final part is completed from the germline J gene. The rearrangement links TRBV20-1 to TRBJ2-1, with D perhaps TRBD2 (6 bases). V lost 6 bases, J lost 4 bases, and 19 bases lay in between. The V gene's germline CDR1 is DFQATT and CDR2 SNEGSKA (reference sequence). This CDR3 spans 15 amino acids. Incomplete CDR3 DNA: TGCAGTGCCTCCGGTTGGCGGGATATTTACAATGAG. Amino acids: CSASGWRDIYNE. The full CDR3 protein reads CSASGWRDIYNEQFF.

This clone was seen a handful of times. With the read ending 3 residues before the CDR3 end, the germline J gene is used to fill in that end. This rearrangement joins TRBV7-2 to TRBJ2-3; no clear D. Trimming cost V 2 bases and J 0 bases, with 6 bases left between them. The CDR3 covers 14 residues. The V gene's germline CDR1 is SGHTA and CDR2 FQGNSA. Partial CDR3 DNA: TGTGCCAGCAGCTTATTACTGAGCACAGATACG. Translating gives CASSLLLSTDT. The full CDR3 protein is CASSLLLSTDTQYF. The full variable domain, with the rest looked up from reference TRBV7-2 and TRBJ2-3, is GAGVSQSPSNKVTEKGKDVELRCDPISGHTALYWYRQSLGQGLEFLIYFQGNSAPDKSGLPSDRFSAERTGGSVSTLTIQRTQQEDSAVYLCASSLLLSTDTQYFGPGTRLTVL.

This clone was seen a few times. The CDR3 spells CASSSRQNYGYTF. CDR3 DNA, as far as it was read: TGTGCCAGCAGCTCGCGACAGAATTATGGC. This rearrangement joins TRBV7-2 to TRBJ1-2; a possible D gene is TRBD1 (5 bases). The read finishes 3 residues shy of the CDR3 end, and the germline J gene is used to complete it. Trimming removed 4 bases at V and 5 bases at J, with 11 bases between. Germline CDR1 and CDR2: SGHTA and FQGNSA. This CDR3 comprises 13 residues.

This clone has ten or more counts. The CDR3 end is not reached by the read, which stops 3 residues before it; the germline J gene fills it in. The V call is TRBV3-1 (or the pseudogene TRBV3-2), the J call TRBJ2-7; possibly TRBD1 for D (6 bases). Germline values: CDR1 LGHDT, CDR2 YNNKEL (reference sequence). V was cut by 6 bases and J by 0 bases, with 12 bases left in between. This CDR3 comprises 14 residues. The CDR3: CASSPLGGSYEQYF. The covered CDR3 bases are TGTGCCAGCAGTCCCCTAGGGGGCTCCTACGAG.

This clone was seen a handful of times. The observed sequence ends 3 residues before the CDR3 terminus, with the missing tail filled in from the germline J gene. The chain has TRBV19 and TRBJ2-2; 11 bases align to TRBD2. This CDR3 comprises 18 residues. The germline V gene encodes CDR1 LNHDA and CDR2 SQIVND (reference sequence). V dropped 6 bases and J dropped 3; count of bases not matched to a gene: 12. Partial CDR3 DNA: TGTGCCAGTAGGAAGACTAGCGGGACTACCGCTTACACCGGGGAG. It encodes CASRKTSGTTAYTGE. From start to end, the CDR3 is CASRKTSGTTAYTGELFF. Complete variable domain (other parts from reference TRBV19 and TRBJ2-2): DGGITQSPKYLFRKEGQNVTLSCEQNLNHDAMYWYRQDPGQGLRLIYYSQIVNDFQKGDIAEGYSVSREKKESFPLTVTSAQKNPTAFYLCASRKTSGTTAYTGELFFGEGSRLTVL.

This clone showed up many times. Coverage ceases 3 residues before the CDR3 finishes, and the germline J gene fills in the end. The rearrangement links TRBV11-2 to TRBJ1-3, with D perhaps matching TRBD1 (5 bases). Germline CDR1 and CDR2: SGHAT and FQNNGV. With 5 bases removed from V and 5 bases from J, the gap between germline ends came to 16 bases. This CDR3 has 15 residues. The CDR3 bases that were read are TGTGCCAGCAGCCCCCTGGCAGGGCCTAGAAACACC. It specifies CASSPLAGPRNT. The full CDR3 is CASSPLAGPRNTIYF.

Turning to this clone: The read comes to an end 3 residues before the CDR3 does, leaving the germline J gene to fill in the end. The chain recombines TRBV5-1 with TRBJ2-5, with 9 bases fitting TRBD1. J was trimmed by 5 bases and V by 4 bases; bases with no gene match: 9. The germline gives CDR1 SGHRS, CDR2 YFSETQ. The length of the CDR3 is 15 residues. The sequenced CDR3 bases are TGCGCCAGCAGCCCGCGAGGGACAGGGAGGGAGACC. Its translation: CASSPRGTGRET. The whole CDR3 protein is CASSPRGTGRETQYF.

About this clone itself: The sequence runs out 3 residues before the end of the CDR3; the remainder is reconstructed from the germline J gene. This chain joins TRBV19 and TRBJ2-1, with TRBD2 matching over 9 bases. CDR1 and CDR2 from the germline V gene are LNHDA and SQIVND (reference sequence). CDR3 length equals 16 residues. The junction had 16 bases not matched to a gene; V was cut back by 7 bases and J by 9 bases. The covered CDR3 bases are TGTGCCAGTATGTATTCGTTGCGGGGGGGCCTATTTGAG. Its protein product is CASMYSLRGGLFE. Given in full, the CDR3 is CASMYSLRGGLFEQFF.

This clone has a handful of counts. The read ends 3 residues early relative to the CDR3; the germline J gene fills the gap. V and J are TRBV5-1 and TRBJ2-5, with a weak D call TRBD2 (5 bases). Deletions cut 3 bases from V and 0 bases from J, with 6 bases between. In germline, CDR1 is SGHRS, CDR2 YFSETQ. The CDR3 runs to 13 residues. CDR3 protein: CASSSGYQETQYF. CDR3 DNA, as far as it was read: TGCGCCAGCAGCTCGGGGTACCAAGAGACC.

This clone was detected ten times or more. The CDR3 end is not reached by the read, which stops 3 residues before it; the germline J gene fills it in. The V and J genes are TRBV6-2 or TRBV6-3 and TRBJ1-1; D not certain. The germline gives CDR1 MNHEY, CDR2 SVGEGT. The CDR3 is made up of 14 amino acids. V lost 6 bases, J lost 4 bases, and 15 bases lay in between. CDR3 protein: CASSPIRVSTEAFF. The DNA read from the CDR3 is TGTGCCAGCAGCCCAATAAGGGTATCCACTGAA.

This clone was found a few times. The CDR3 extends 3 residues past the end of the read, so its final part is completed from the germline J gene. V and J are TRBV6-2 or TRBV6-3 and TRBJ1-5; possible D gene TRBD1, 6 bases. This CDR3 comprises 12 residues. Germline V CDR1 and CDR2: MNHEY, SVGEGT. CDR3 bases read: TGTGCCAGCAGTTACCGGGGGGGCCCC. Protein sequence: CASSYRGGP. The entire CDR3 reads CASSYRGGPQHF.

This clone showed up many times. Read coverage stops 3 residues before the CDR3 terminus; the germline J gene supplies the remainder. The V gene is TRBV18, the J gene TRBJ2-4; tentatively, D is TRBD2 (6 bases). V lost 3 bases to trimming and J lost 8 bases, with 8 bases between them. The V gene's germline CDR1 is KGHSH and CDR2 LQKENI. The CDR3 runs to 12 residues. CDR3 amino acids: CASSPGGDIQYF. The covered CDR3 bases are TGTGCCAGCTCACCGGGCGGGGACATT.

CDR3 protein: CASSLRDFNTEAFF. The sequenced CDR3 bases are TGTGCCAGCAGCTTAAGAGACTTTAACACTGAA. V usage is TRBV7-3 and J usage is TRBJ1-1; D is unresolved. The sequence runs out 3 residues before the end of the CDR3; the remainder is reconstructed from the germline J gene. This CDR3 region has 14 residues. The ends were cut back, 1 base at V and 2 bases at J, with 8 bases in the middle. CDR1 SGHTA and CDR2 FQGTGA come from the germline V gene.

Turning to this clone: The CDR3 end is not reached by the read, which stops 3 residues before it; the germline J gene fills it in. The chain joins TRBV30 to TRBJ2-3, with a tentative D call TRBD2 (5 bases). The CDR3 is made up of 15 amino acids. Germline V gene sequence: CDR1 GTSNPN, CDR2 SVGIG (reference sequence). Trimming took 0 bases from V and 5 from J, leaving 15 bases between them. The CDR3 loop reads CAWSVRSGLGDTQYF. CDR3 DNA (partial): TGTGCCTGGAGTGTACGAAGCGGCCTGGGAGATACG.

This clone was seen repeatedly, ten times or more. The read is 3 residues too short to cover the CDR3 end, so that end is filled in from the germline J gene. The rearrangement uses TRBV30 and TRBJ2-3; the match to TRBD2 covers 9 bases. Per germline, CDR1 GTSNPN and CDR2 SVGIG (reference sequence). J lost 2 bases, V lost 0 bases, and 6 bases had no gene match. The CDR3 runs 16 residues. The CDR3 loop is CAWSVSRLADTDTQYF. The covered CDR3 bases are TGTGCCTGGAGTGTTTCGAGACTAGCGGACACAGATACG. Together with reference TRBV30 and TRBJ2-3, the CDR3 gives the full variable domain: SQTIHQWPATLVQPVGSPLSLECTVEGTSNPNLYWYRQAAGRGLQLLFYSVGIGQISSEVPQNLSASRPQDRQFILSSKKLLLSDSGFYLCAWSVSRLADTDTQYFGPGTRLTVL.

In this sample, this clone turned up many times. From the germline J gene comes the end of the CDR3, since the read stops 3 residues before it. This chain uses TRBV29-1 with TRBJ2-3, with D maybe TRBD2 (5 bases). CDR1 and CDR2 from the germline V gene are SQVTM and ANQGSEA. V lost 3 bases, J lost 4 bases, and 11 bases lay in between. CDR3 length: 13 residues. CDR3 amino acids: CSVERATPDTQYF. The part of the CDR3 DNA that was read is TGCAGCGTTGAGAGGGCCACTCCAGATACG.

The sample holds a few counts of this clone. The CDR3 goes on 3 residues after the read ends, and that part is filled in from the germline J gene. V usage is TRBV20-1 and J usage is TRBJ2-3; 8 positions match TRBD2. With V trimmed by 2 bases and J by 3 bases, 10 bases remained unmatched. This CDR3 spans 16 amino acids. The germline V gene encodes CDR1 DFQATT and CDR2 SNEGSKA (reference sequence). The CDR3 loop reads CSARHRGGPRTDTQYF. The sequenced CDR3 bases are TGCAGTGCTAGACATCGGGGGGGGCCGCGGACAGATACG.

On this clone itself: The read terminates 3 residues ahead of where the CDR3 ends, so the germline J gene completes it. V usage is TRBV7-2 and J usage is TRBJ1-1; 9 bases are a match to TRBD1. The CDR3 is 15 residues long. Germline V lookup: CDR1 SGHTA, CDR2 FQGNSA. CDR3 amino acids: CASSPTFGQGFLAFF. CDR3 DNA, as far as it was read: TGTGCCAGCAGTCCGACATTTGGACAGGGGTTTTTA.

This clone was picked up a small number of times. This chain's CDR3 is CASSLDRALNEKLFF. The DNA read from the CDR3 is TGCGCCAGCAGCTTGGACAGGGCACTTAATGAAAAA. The chain employs TRBV5-1 and TRBJ1-4; D perhaps matches TRBD1 (6 bases). The sequence runs out 3 residues before the end of the CDR3; the remainder is reconstructed from the germline J gene. Looked up from germline, CDR1 is SGHRS and CDR2 is YFSETQ. This CDR3 spans 15 amino acids. The ends were cut back, 0 bases at V and 4 bases at J, with 10 bases in the middle.

This clone has just a few counts. The DNA ends 3 residues before the CDR3 does, and the rest of the CDR3 is filled in from the germline J gene. V is TRBV7-3 and J is TRBJ2-1, with no clear D. Trimming left V 5 bases short and J 5 bases short, with 16 bases between. The CDR3 runs 15 residues. Per the germline V gene, CDR1 is SGHTA and CDR2 is FQGTGA. The CDR3 region is CASSAWPAVHNEQFF. The DNA read from the CDR3 is TGTGCCAGCAGCGCATGGCCGGCGGTCCACAATGAG.